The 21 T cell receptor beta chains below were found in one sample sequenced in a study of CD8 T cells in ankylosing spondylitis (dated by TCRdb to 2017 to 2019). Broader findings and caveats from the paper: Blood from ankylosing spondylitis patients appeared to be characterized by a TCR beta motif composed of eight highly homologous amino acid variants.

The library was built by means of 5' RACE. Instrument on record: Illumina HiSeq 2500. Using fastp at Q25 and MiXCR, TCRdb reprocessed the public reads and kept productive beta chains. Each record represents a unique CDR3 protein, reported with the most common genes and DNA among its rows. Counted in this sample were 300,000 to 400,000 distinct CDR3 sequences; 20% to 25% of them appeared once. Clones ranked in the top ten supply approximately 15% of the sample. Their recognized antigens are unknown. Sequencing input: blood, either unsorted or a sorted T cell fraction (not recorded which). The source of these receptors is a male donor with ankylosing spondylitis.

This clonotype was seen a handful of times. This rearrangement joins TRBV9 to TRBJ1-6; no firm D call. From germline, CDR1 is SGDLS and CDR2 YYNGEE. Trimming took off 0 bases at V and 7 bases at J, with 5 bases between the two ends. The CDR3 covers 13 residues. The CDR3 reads CASSVDWNSPLHF. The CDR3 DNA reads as TGTGCCAGCAGCGTAGATTGGAATTCACCCCTCCACTTT.

CDR3 region: CSAIIAPGRNTQYF. The CDR3, as DNA: TGCAGTGCCATTATCGCGCCGGGGCGAAATACGCAGTATTTT. The chain recombines TRBV20-1 with TRBJ2-3, with D perhaps matching TRBD1 or TRBD2 (5 bases each). Germline V lookup: CDR1 DFQATT, CDR2 SNEGSKA (reference sequence). Trimming shortened V by 6 bases and J by 7 bases, and 20 bases separated the two germline ends. There are 14 residues in the CDR3.

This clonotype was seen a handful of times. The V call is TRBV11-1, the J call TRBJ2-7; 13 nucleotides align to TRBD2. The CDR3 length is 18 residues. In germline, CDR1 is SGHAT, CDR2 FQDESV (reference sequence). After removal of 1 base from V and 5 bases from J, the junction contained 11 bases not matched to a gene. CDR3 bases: TGTGCCAGCAGCTTAGGCACTAGCGGGAGGGTAAACTACAACGAGCAGTACTTC. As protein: CASSLGTSGRVNYNEQYF.

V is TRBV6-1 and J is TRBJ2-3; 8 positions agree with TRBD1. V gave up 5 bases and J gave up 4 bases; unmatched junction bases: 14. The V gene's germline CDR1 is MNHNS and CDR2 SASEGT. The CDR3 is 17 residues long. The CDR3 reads CASSRSGGGGIADTQYF. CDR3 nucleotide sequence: TGTGCCAGCAGTAGGTCAGGGGGCGGTGGAATCGCAGATACGCAGTATTTT.

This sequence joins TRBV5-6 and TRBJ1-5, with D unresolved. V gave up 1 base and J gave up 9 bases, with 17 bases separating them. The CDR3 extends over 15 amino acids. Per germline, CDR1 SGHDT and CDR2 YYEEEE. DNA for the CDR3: TGTGCCAGCAGCTTGATGGTTAACCAGGTGATGCCCCAGCATTTT. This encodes CASSLMVNQVMPQHF.

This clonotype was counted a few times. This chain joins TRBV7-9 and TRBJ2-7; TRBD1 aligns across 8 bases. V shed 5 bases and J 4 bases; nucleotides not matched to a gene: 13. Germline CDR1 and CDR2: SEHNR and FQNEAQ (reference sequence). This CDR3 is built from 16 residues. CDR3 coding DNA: TGTGCCAGCAGCCACCAGACAGGGGCTAGGAGGTACGAGCAGTACTTC. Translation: CASSHQTGARRYEQYF.

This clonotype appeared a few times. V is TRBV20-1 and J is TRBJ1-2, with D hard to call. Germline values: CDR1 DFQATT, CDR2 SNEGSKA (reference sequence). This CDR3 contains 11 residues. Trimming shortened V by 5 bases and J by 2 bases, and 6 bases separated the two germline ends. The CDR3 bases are TGCAGTGCTCCTGGAAACTATGGCTACACCTTC. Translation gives CSAPGNYGYTF.

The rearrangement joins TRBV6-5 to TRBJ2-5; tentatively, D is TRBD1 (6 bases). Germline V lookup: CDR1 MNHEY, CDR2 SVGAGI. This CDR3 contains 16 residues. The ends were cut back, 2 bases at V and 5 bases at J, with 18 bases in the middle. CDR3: CASSYPYSQGSETQYF. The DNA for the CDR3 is TGTGCCAGCAGTTACCCGTATTCTCAGGGGAGCGAGACCCAGTACTTC.

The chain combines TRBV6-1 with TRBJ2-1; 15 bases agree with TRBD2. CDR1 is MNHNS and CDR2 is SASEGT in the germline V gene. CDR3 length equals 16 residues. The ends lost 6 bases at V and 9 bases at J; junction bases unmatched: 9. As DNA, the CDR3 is TGTGCCAGCAGATCCGGGGGACTAGCGGGAGGACCTGAGCAGTTCTTC. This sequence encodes CASRSGGLAGGPEQFF.

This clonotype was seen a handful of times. The DNA of the CDR3 is TGTGCCCGGCAGGGACTAGCGGGAGTTACCGGGGAGCTGTTTTTT. It encodes CARQGLAGVTGELFF. This chain uses TRBV30 with TRBJ2-2; 14 nucleotides agree with TRBD2. This CDR3 contains 15 residues. The J segment lost 5 bases and the V segment lost 8 bases, leaving 7 bases of the junction unmatched. From germline, CDR1 is GTSNPN and CDR2 SVGIG (reference sequence).

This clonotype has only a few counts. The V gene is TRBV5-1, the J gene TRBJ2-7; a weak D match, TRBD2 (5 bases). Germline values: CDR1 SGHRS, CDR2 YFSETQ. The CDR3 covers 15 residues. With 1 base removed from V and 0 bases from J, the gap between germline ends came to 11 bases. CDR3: CASSLFVGSSYEQYF. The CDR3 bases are TGCGCCAGCAGCTTGTTTGTGGGGAGCTCCTACGAGCAGTACTTC.

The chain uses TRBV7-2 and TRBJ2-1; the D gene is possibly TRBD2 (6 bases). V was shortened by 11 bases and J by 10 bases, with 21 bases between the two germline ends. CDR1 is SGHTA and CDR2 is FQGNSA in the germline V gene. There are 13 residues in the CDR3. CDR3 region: CAGALSGDREQFF. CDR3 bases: TGTGCCGGAGCACTTAGCGGCGACCGCGAGCAGTTCTTC.

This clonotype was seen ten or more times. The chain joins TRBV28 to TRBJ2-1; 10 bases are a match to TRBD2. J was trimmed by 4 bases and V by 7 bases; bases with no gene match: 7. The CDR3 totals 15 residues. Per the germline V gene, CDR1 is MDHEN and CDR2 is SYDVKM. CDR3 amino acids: CASNLAGERYNEQFF. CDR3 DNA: TGTGCCAGCAACCTAGCGGGAGAACGGTACAATGAGCAGTTCTTC.

CDR3 sequence (DNA): TGTGCCAGCAGCGGACGACGGGACCAAGCAGAGCAGTACTTC. It is translated as CASSGRRDQAEQYF. The chain has TRBV11-3 and TRBJ2-7, with D perhaps matching TRBD1 or TRBD2 (5 bases each). The CDR3 is 14 amino acids. V was cut by 5 bases and J by 7 bases, with 18 bases left in between. Germline V gene sequence: CDR1 SGHNT, CDR2 YENEEA.

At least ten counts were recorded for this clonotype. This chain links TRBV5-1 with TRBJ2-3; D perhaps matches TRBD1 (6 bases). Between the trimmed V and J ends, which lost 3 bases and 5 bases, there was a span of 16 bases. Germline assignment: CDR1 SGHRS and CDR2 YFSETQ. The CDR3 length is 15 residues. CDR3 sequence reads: CASSWTGTMGDTQYF. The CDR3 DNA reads TGCGCCAGCAGCTGGACCGGGACAATGGGAGATACGCAGTATTTT.

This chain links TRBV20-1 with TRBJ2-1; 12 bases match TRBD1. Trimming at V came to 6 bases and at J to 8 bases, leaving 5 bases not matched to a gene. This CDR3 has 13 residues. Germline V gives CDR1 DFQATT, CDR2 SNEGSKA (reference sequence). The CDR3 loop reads CSAKGQGADEQFF. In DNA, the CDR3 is TGCAGTGCAAAGGGACAGGGGGCCGATGAGCAGTTCTTC.

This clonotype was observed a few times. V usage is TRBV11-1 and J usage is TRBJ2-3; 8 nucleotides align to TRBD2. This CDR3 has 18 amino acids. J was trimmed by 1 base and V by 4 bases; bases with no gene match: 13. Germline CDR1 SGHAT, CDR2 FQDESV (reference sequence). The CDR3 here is CASSSISGRAFGTDTQYF. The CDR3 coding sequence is TGTGCCAGCAGCTCCATTTCCGGGAGGGCCTTTGGCACAGATACGCAGTATTTT.

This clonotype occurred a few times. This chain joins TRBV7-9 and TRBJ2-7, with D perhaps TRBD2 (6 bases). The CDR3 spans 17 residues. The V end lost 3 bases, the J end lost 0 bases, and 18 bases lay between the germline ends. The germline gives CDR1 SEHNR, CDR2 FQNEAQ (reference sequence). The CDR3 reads CASSFSLPRAGSYEQYF. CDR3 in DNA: TGTGCCAGCAGCTTTAGTCTTCCCCGAGCGGGCTCCTACGAGCAGTACTTC.

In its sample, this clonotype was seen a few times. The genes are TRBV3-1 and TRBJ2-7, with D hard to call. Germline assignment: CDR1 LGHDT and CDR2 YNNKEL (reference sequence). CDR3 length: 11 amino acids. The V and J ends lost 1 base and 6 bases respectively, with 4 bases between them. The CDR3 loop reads CASSQGIEQYF. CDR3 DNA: TGTGCCAGCAGCCAAGGAATCGAGCAGTACTTC.

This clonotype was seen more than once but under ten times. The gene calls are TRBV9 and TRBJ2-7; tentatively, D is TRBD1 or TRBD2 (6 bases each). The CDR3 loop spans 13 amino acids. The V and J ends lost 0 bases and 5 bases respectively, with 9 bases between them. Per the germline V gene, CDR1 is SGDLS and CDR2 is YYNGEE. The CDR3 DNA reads TGTGCCAGCAGCGTAGCGGGGGCCCACGAGCAGTACTTC. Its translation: CASSVAGAHEQYF.

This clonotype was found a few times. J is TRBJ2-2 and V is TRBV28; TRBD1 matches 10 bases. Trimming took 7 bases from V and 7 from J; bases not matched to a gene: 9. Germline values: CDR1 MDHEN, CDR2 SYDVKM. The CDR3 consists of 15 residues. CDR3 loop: CASNTRDRGGGELFF. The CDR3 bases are TGTGCCAGCAATACCAGGGACAGGGGTGGCGGGGAGCTGTTTTTT.